Following are 4 T cell receptor beta chains from one sample sequenced in a study of a mutant IDH1 vaccine in newly diagnosed glioma. Which antigens these TCRs recognize remains unknown. Noted time point: week 23, last vaccination. Vaccine doses each comprised 300 ug of mutant IDH1 20-mer peptide, with topical imiquimod. The data were produced by immunoSEQ multiplex PCR, yet TCRdb's version contains in-frame clones alone and is incomplete. Among about 38,000 clones listed, approximately 80% were seen once. Specimen: PBMCs, collected from a glioma patient whose treatment included an IDH1 peptide vaccine. The receptors stem from a man in his forties or fifties with glioma.

The chain is built from TRBV19 and TRBJ2-1; D is unclear. CDR1 LNHDA and CDR2 SQIVND come from the germline V gene (reference sequence). V was pared by 3 bases and J by 9 bases, with 12 bases between. The CDR3 consists of 13 residues. The CDR3 here is CASSIADATEQFF. In DNA, the CDR3 is TGTGCCAGTAGTATTGCGGATGCTACTGAGCAGTTCTTC.

This chain uses TRBV6-6 with TRBJ2-2; D perhaps matches TRBD1 (6 bases). The CDR3 is 15 amino acids. Germline assignment: CDR1 MNHNY and CDR2 SVGAGI (reference sequence). V lost 0 bases and J lost 6, with 11 bases in between. The CDR3 DNA reads as TGTGCCAGCAGTTACTCGTCAGGGGATCCCGGGGAGCTGTTTTTT. This gives the protein CASSYSSGDPGELFF.

This clone occurred once. The J gene is TRBJ2-1, the V gene TRBV2; 10 bases align to TRBD2. CDR1 and CDR2 from the germline V gene are SNHLY and FYNNEI. Trimming removed 6 bases from V and 0 bases from J; junction bases left unmatched: 14. This CDR3 has 19 residues. The CDR3 spells CASRKGAGGTLSSYNEQFF. In DNA, the CDR3 is TGTGCCAGCAGGAAAGGAGCGGGAGGGACTCTTAGCTCCTACAATGAGCAGTTCTTC.

V is TRBV28 and J is TRBJ2-2; 11 nucleotides line up with TRBD2. The germline gives CDR1 MDHEN, CDR2 SYDVKM. Unmatched junction bases numbered 5, after V lost 2 bases and J lost 9 bases. This CDR3 has 15 amino acids. CDR3 DNA sequence: TGTGCCAGCAGTTTAGCGGGACTAGCGGAACGGGAGCTGTTTTTT. Protein: CASSLAGLAERELFF. Combining the CDR3 with reference TRBV28 and TRBJ2-2 gives the whole variable domain DVKVTQSSRYLVKRTGEKVFLECVQDMDHENMFWYRQDPGLGLRLIYFSYDVKMKEKGDIPEGYSVSREKKERFSLILESASTNQTSMYLCASSLAGLAERELFFGEGSRLTVL.